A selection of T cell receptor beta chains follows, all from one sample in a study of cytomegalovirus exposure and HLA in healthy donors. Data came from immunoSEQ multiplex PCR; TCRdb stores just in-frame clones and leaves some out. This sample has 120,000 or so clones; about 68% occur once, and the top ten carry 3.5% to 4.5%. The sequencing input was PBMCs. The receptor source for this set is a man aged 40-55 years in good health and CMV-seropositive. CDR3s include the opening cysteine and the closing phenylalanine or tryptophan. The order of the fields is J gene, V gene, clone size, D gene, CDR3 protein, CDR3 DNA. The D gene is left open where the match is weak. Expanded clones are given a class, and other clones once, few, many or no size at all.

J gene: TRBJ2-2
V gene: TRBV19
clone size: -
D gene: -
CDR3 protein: CASRRELNTGELFF
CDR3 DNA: TGTGCCAGTAGAAGGGAGTTAAACACCGGGGAGCTGTTTTTT

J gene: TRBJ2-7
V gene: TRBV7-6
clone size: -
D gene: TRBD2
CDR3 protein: CASSPRLAGLYEQYF
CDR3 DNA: TGTGCCAGCAGCCCGCGACTAGCGGGATTGTACGAGCAGTACTTC

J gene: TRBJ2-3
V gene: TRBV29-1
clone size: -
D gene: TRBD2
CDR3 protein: CSVEDVAGPGPDTQYF
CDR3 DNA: TGCAGCGTTGAAGACGTAGCGGGACCCGGGCCAGATACGCAGTATTTT

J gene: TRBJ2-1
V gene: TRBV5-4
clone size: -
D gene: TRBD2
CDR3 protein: CASSLTKLAGYNEQFF
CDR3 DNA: TGTGCCAGCAGCCTGACTAAACTAGCGGGATATAATGAGCAGTTCTTC

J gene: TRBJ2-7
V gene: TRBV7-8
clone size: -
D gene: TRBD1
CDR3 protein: CASSLAVGTGTYEQYF
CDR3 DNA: TGTGCCAGCAGCTTAGCGGTAGGGACAGGGACCTACGAGCAGTACTTC

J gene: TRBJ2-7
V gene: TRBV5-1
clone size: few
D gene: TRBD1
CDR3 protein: CASSSLGQGIDEQYF
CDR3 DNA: TGCGCCAGCAGCTCCCTGGGACAGGGGATCGACGAGCAGTACTTC

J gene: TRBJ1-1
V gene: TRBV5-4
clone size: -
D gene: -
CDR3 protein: CASSLGREGTEAFF
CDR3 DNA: TGTGCCAGCAGCTTGGGGCGGGAGGGCACTGAAGCTTTCTTT

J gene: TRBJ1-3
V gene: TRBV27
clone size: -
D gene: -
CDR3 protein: CASSLNNYSGNTIYF
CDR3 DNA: TGTGCCAGCAGTTTGAACAATTATTCTGGAAACACCATATATTTT

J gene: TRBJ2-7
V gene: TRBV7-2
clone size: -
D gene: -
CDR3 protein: CASSGGAARGIEQYF
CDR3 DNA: TGTGCCAGCAGCGGGGGGGCGGCGAGGGGGATCGAGCAGTACTTC

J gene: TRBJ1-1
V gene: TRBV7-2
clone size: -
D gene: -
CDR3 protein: CASSLRAGASNTEAFF
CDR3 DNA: TGTGCCAGCAGCTTACGGGCAGGGGCCTCGAACACTGAAGCTTTCTTT

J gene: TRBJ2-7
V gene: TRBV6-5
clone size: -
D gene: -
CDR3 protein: CASSSTGYAYEQYF
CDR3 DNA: TGTGCCAGCAGTTCGACAGGCTATGCCTACGAGCAGTACTTC

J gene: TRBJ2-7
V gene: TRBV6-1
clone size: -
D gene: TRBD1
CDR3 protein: CASSEPRDRAGYEQYF
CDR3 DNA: TGTGCCAGCAGTGAACCGCGGGACAGGGCGGGCTACGAGCAGTACTTC

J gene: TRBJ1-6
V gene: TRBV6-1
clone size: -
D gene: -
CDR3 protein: CASSEGQRNSPLHF
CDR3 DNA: TGTGCCAGCAGTGAAGGACAGAGAAATTCACCCCTCCACTTT

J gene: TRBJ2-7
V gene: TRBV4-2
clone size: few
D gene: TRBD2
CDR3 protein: CASSQESSGSATYEQYF
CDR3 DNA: TGTGCCAGCAGCCAAGAATCTAGCGGGAGCGCCACCTACGAGCAGTACTTC

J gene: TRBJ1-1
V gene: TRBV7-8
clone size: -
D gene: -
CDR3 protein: CASSLSRITEAFF
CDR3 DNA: TGTGCCAGCAGCTTATCCAGGATCACTGAAGCTTTCTTT

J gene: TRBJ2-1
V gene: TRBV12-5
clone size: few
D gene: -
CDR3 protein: CASGRDSYNEQFF
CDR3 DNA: TGTGCTAGTGGCCGAGACAGCTACAATGAGCAGTTCTTC

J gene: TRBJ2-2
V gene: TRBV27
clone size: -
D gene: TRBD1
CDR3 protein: CASRTGAGELFF
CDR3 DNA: TGTGCCAGCCGGACAGGGGCCGGGGAGCTGTTTTTT

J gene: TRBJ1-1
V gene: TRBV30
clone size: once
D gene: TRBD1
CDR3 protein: CAWREQGMPFF
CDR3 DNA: TGTGCCTGGAGAGAACAGGGGATGCCTTTCTTT

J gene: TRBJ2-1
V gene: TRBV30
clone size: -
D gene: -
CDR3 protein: CAWRDRGYNEQFF
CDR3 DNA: TGTGCCTGGAGGGACCGGGGCTACAATGAGCAGTTCTTC

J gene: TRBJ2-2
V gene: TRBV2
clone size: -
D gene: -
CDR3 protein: CASLSGELFF
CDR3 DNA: TGTGCCAGCCTGAGCGGGGAGCTGTTTTTT

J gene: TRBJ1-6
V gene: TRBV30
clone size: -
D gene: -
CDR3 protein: CAWTGRENSPLHF
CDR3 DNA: TGTGCCTGGACCGGACGGGAGAATTCACCCCTCCACTTT

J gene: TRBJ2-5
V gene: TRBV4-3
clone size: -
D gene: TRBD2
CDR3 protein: CASSQGVLAGEETQYF
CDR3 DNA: TGCGCCAGCAGCCAAGGAGTACTAGCGGGAGAAGAGACCCAGTACTTC

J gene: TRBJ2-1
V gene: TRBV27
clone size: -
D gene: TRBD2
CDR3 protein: CASSYTSGGGNEQFF
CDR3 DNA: TGTGCCAGCAGTTACACTAGCGGGGGAGGCAATGAGCAGTTCTTC

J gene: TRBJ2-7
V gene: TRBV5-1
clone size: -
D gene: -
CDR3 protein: CASSESSYEQYF
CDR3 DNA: TGCGCCAGCAGTGAGAGCTCCTACGAGCAGTACTTC

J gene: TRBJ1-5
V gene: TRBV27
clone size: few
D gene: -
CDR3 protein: CASSPPGLGNQPQHF
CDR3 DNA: TGTGCCAGCAGTCCCCCAGGGTTGGGCAATCAGCCCCAGCATTTT

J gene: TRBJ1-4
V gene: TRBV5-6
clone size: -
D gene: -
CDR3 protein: CASSLRNSRYEKLFF
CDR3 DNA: TGTGCCAGCAGCCTTCGAAATAGTCGGTATGAAAAACTGTTTTTT

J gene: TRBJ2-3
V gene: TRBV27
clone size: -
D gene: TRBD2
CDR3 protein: CASSWTSITDTQYF
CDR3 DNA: TGTGCCAGCAGTTGGACTAGTATTACAGATACGCAGTATTTT

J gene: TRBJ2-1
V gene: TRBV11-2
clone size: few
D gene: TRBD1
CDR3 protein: CASSPGQDTEQFF
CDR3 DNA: TGTGCCAGCAGCCCGGGACAGGACACTGAGCAGTTCTTC

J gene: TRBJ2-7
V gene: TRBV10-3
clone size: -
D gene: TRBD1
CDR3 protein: CAISESGQGYEQYF
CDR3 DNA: TGTGCCATCAGTGAGTCCGGACAGGGCTACGAGCAGTACTTC

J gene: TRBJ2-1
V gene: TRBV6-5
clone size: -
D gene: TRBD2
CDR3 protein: CASSFSRAGERDEQFF
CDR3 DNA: TGTGCCAGCAGTTTTTCCCGAGCGGGGGAAAGGGATGAGCAGTTCTTC

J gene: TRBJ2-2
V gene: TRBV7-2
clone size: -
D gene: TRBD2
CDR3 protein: CASSLSGGANTGELFF
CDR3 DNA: TGTGCCAGCAGCTTAAGCGGGGGGGCGAACACCGGGGAGCTGTTTTTT